The sequence of this T cell receptor (beta chain) was determined in a study of blood T cell repertoires in COVID-19. Across the study: Both acute and convalescent COVID-19 samples were obtained from the United States, Italy and Spain. PBMCs, B-cell-depleted T cells, or T cells provided the cDNA or gDNA that made up the material.

This clone was seen only once. Germline V gene data show CDR1 as GTSNPN and CDR2 as SVGIG (reference sequence). The CDR3 covers 16 residues. V shed 4 bases, J shed 1 base, and the junction held 11 bases outside the gene matches. The repertoire was sequenced with immunoSEQ multiplex PCR; TCRdb's copy has only in-frame clones and lacks some. This table has about 190,000 clones, more than 60% appearing once. Source material: peripheral blood. This receptor was identified in a woman between 50 and 59 years old with acute or convalescent COVID-19. This sequence joins TRBV30 and TRBJ2-3, with TRBD1 matching 7 bases. The CDR3 DNA sequence: TGTGCCTGGAATAGGGGACAGCCCCACGGCACAGATACGCAGTATTTT. Protein sequence: CAWNRGQPHGTDTQYF.